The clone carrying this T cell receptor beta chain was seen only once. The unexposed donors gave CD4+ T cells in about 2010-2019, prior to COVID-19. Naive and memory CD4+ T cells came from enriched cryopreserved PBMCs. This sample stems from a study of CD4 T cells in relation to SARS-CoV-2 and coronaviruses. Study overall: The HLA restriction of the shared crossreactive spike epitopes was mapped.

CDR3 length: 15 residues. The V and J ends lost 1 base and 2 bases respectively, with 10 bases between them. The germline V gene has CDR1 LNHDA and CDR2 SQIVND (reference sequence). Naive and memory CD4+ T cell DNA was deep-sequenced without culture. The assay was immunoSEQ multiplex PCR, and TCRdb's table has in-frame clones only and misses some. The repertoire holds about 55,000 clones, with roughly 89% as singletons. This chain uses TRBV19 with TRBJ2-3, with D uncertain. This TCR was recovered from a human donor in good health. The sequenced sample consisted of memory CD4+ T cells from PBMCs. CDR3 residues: CASSIVGPYTDTQYF. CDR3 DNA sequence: TGTGCCAGTAGTATAGTTGGCCCCTACACAGATACGCAGTATTTT.